One and the same sample provided the 20 T cell receptor beta chains below, sequenced in a study of CD8+ T cells in alopecia areata. RNA was extracted and reverse transcribed into cDNA as the sequencing template. Profiled with immunoSEQ multiplex PCR; TCRdb holds only in-frame clones, not every one. This sample carries more than 75,000 clones, 41% of them seen once, and the ten largest clones take roughly 1.3%. Sequencing was performed on CD4+ T cells sorted from blood. The receptors shown here come from a human donor with alopecia areata.

CDR3 residues: CASSPRTDVSTEAFF. CDR3 DNA sequence: TGCGCCAGCAGCCCCCGGACGGATGTGAGCACTGAAGCTTTCTTT. The chain employs TRBV5-1 and TRBJ1-1; D remains ambiguous. The CDR3 sequence is 15 residues long. Per germline, CDR1 SGHRS and CDR2 YFSETQ. The germline V and J ends were trimmed by 4 bases and 4 bases, with 17 bases remaining between them.

The V call is TRBV20-1, the J call TRBJ2-7, with a weak D call TRBD1 (5 bases). Trimming took off 6 bases at V and 6 bases at J, with 12 bases between the two ends. Germline lookup yields CDR1 DFQATT and CDR2 SNEGSKA (reference sequence). There are 11 residues in the CDR3. The DNA of the CDR3 is TGCAGTGCAACTCAAGACAGCGAGCAGTACTTC. Residues: CSATQDSEQYF.

The chain recombines TRBV6-6 with TRBJ2-6; D gene unclear. The CDR3 covers 15 residues. CDR1 MNHNY and CDR2 SVGAGI come from the germline V gene (reference sequence). Between the trimmed V and J ends, which lost 2 bases and 0 bases, there was a span of 5 bases. CDR3 bases: TGTGCCAGCAGTTACAGGAGCTCTGGGGCCAACGTCCTGACTTTC. The encoded protein is CASSYRSSGANVLTF.

This clone came up a few times. V is TRBV6-6 and J is TRBJ2-2, with 9 bases aligning to TRBD1. CDR3 length equals 14 residues. V shed 7 bases and J 4 bases; nucleotides not matched to a gene: 4. From germline, CDR1 is MNHNY and CDR2 SVGAGI (reference sequence). CDR3 sequence reads: CASTPGQGTGELFF. The DNA for the CDR3 is TGTGCCAGCACCCCGGGACAGGGCACCGGGGAGCTGTTTTTT.

The chain employs TRBV4-1 and TRBJ2-4; D is tentatively TRBD1 or TRBD2 (6 bases each). Germline CDR1 MGHRA, CDR2 YSYEKL. Deletions cut 1 base from V and 8 bases from J, with 12 bases between. This CDR3 is 14 amino acids long. The CDR3 DNA reads TGCGCCAGCAGCCAAGCACGGGGGCGTGACATTCAGTACTTC. It is translated as CASSQARGRDIQYF.

This clone turned up a few times. The rearrangement links TRBV29-1 to TRBJ1-4, with D perhaps matching TRBD1 (6 bases). The V and J ends lost 7 bases and 4 bases respectively, with 10 bases between them. From germline, CDR1 is SQVTM and CDR2 ANQGSEA. CDR3 length: 12 amino acids. CDR3 residues: CSGGQYNEKLFF. CDR3 sequence (DNA): TGCAGCGGAGGACAGTATAATGAAAAACTGTTTTTT.

This clone was detected only a few times. This sample includes further DNA sequences coding for the same CDR3. V is TRBV29-1 and J is TRBJ2-7; possibly TRBD1 or TRBD2 for D (6 bases each). Germline CDR1 reads SQVTM; CDR2 reads ANQGSEA. The CDR3 spans 12 residues. V lost 4 bases and J lost 0, with 7 bases in between. CDR3 region: CSVGGASYEQYF. CDR3 nucleotides: TGCAGCGTTGGGGGGGCCTCCTACGAGCAGTACTTC.

CDR3 region: CASSRYSSGANVLTF. The CDR3 DNA sequence: TGTGCCAGCAGCAGATACAGCTCTGGGGCCAACGTCCTGACTTTC. The rearrangement joins TRBV7-8 to TRBJ2-6, with D unclear. CDR1 SGHVS and CDR2 FQNEAQ come from the germline V gene. The germline V and J ends were trimmed by 5 bases and 0 bases, with 8 bases remaining between them. The CDR3 loop spans 15 amino acids.

The V gene is TRBV27, the J gene TRBJ1-2; maybe TRBD1 (6 bases). Trimming stripped 7 bases from V and 6 bases from J, with 15 bases between. The CDR3 is 13 amino acids. Per the germline V gene, CDR1 is MNHEY and CDR2 is SMNVEV (reference sequence). The CDR3 sequence: CASTRRGAHGYTF. Here the CDR3 DNA reads TGTGCCAGCACCAGACGGGGGGCCCATGGCTACACCTTC.

This clone was recorded a few times. V and J are TRBV4-3 and TRBJ2-7; D is undetermined. Trimming took off 0 bases at V and 0 bases at J, with 6 bases between the two ends. Germline-derived CDR1 and CDR2 are LGHNA and YSLEER. This CDR3 is 14 amino acids long. The CDR3 region is CASSQDPDSYEQYF. The CDR3 nucleotides read TGCGCCAGCAGCCAAGATCCTGACTCCTACGAGCAGTACTTC.

The CDR3 reads CASSQVRSGANVLTF. CDR3 nucleotide sequence: TGTGCCAGCAGCCAAGTCCGCTCTGGGGCCAACGTCCTGACTTTC. The V gene is TRBV14, the J gene TRBJ2-6; D is uncertain. V lost 1 base, J lost 0 bases, and 4 bases lay in between. The length of the CDR3 is 15 residues. Germline CDR1 is SGHDN and CDR2 is FVKESK.

This clone came up once. The junction shows a germline mismatch at one end, possibly a read error. V usage is TRBV30 and J usage is TRBJ2-7; D possibly corresponds to TRBD1 (5 bases). CDR3 length: 10 amino acids. Germline values: CDR1 GTSNPN, CDR2 SVGIG (reference sequence). The CDR3 reads CAWSSNRLHF. For the CDR3, the DNA is TGTGCCTGGAGCTCAAACAGGTTACACTTC.

The chain has TRBV7-2 and TRBJ2-3, with D possibly TRBD2 on 7 matching bases. The length of the CDR3 is 16 residues. Looked up from germline, CDR1 is SGHTA and CDR2 is FQGNSA. V lost 5 bases and J lost 3, with 18 bases in between. The CDR3 DNA reads TGTGCCAGCAGCCCCCAGGTCCGGGGGGCTACAGATACGCAGTATTTT. Its protein product is CASSPQVRGATDTQYF.

This sequence joins TRBV4-1 and TRBJ2-1; D is perhaps TRBD2 (5 bases). Germline V gene data show CDR1 as MGHRA and CDR2 as YSYEKL. Between the trimmed V and J ends, which lost 4 bases and 1 base, there was a span of 14 bases. This CDR3 is 16 amino acids long. The CDR3 reads CASSLQRTWSYNEQFF. The CDR3 coding sequence is TGCGCCAGCAGCCTCCAGAGGACTTGGTCCTACAATGAGCAGTTCTTC.

V usage is TRBV23-1 and J usage is TRBJ1-2; D ambiguous. TRBV23-1 is given ORF status, its function remaining uncertain. The germline V and J ends were trimmed by 0 bases and 10 bases, with 9 bases remaining between them. The CDR3 has 12 residues. The CDR3 loop reads CASSQSERIYTF. The CDR3 region has the DNA TGCGCCAGCAGTCAATCGGAGCGGATCTACACCTTC.

This clone was observed a few times. This chain links TRBV5-1 with TRBJ2-5, with D possibly matching TRBD2 (5 bases). The CDR3 sequence is 13 residues long. Trimming took 4 bases from V and 5 from J, leaving 12 bases between them. Germline V gives CDR1 SGHRS, CDR2 YFSETQ. CDR3 nucleotides: TGCGCCAGCAGCGTCCTACAGCGGGAGACCCAGTACTTC. Its protein is CASSVLQRETQYF.

This clone has a handful of counts. V and J are TRBV4-1 and TRBJ2-7, with 14 bases aligning to TRBD2. Germline values: CDR1 MGHRA, CDR2 YSYEKL. The V segment lost 2 bases and the J segment 6 bases; nucleotides outside the gene matches: 15. CDR3 length equals 19 residues. The CDR3 DNA sequence: TGCGCCAGCAGCCAACGACTAGCGGGAGGGCCCTTCATCCTGTCCGAGCAGTACTTC. Its protein is CASSQRLAGGPFILSEQYF.

The chain combines TRBV28 with TRBJ2-7; TRBD2 matches at 10 bases. Per germline, CDR1 MDHEN and CDR2 SYDVKM. The CDR3 is 17 residues long. V gave up 3 bases and J gave up 0 bases; unmatched junction bases: 8. In nucleotides, the CDR3 is TGTGCCAGCAGTTTGGGGCTAGCGGGAGTGAACTCCTACGAGCAGTACTTC. This codes for CASSLGLAGVNSYEQYF.

V gene TRBV19 combines with J gene TRBJ1-1, with TRBD1 identical over 7 bases. The CDR3 sequence is 16 residues long. The junction had 8 bases not matched to a gene; V was cut back by 4 bases and J by 0 bases. Germline V gives CDR1 LNHDA, CDR2 SQIVND (reference sequence). This chain's CDR3 is CASSKAGGGMNTEAFF. Here the CDR3 DNA reads TGTGCCAGTAGTAAGGCAGGGGGAGGGATGAACACTGAAGCTTTCTTT.

The chain couples TRBV4-3 to TRBJ1-5; no definite D call. The CDR3 is made up of 13 amino acids. V was clipped by 1 base and J by 3 bases, with 4 bases between them. CDR1 and CDR2 (germline): LGHNA, YSLEER. This CDR3 reads CASSQAANQPQHF. CDR3 DNA sequence: TGCGCCAGCAGCCAAGCGGCCAATCAGCCCCAGCATTTT.